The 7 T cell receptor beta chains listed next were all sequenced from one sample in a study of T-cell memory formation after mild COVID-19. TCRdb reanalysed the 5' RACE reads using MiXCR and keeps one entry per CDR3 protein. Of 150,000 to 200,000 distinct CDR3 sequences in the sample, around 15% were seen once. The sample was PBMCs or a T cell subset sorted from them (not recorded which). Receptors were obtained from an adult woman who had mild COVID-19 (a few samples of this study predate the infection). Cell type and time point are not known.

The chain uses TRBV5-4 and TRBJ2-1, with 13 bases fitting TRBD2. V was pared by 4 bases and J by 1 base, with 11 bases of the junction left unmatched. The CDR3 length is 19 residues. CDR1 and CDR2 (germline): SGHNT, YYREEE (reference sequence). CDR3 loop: CASSPPGLAGVESYNEQFF. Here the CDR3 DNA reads TGTGCCAGCAGCCCACCCGGACTAGCGGGAGTTGAGTCCTACAATGAGCAGTTCTTC.

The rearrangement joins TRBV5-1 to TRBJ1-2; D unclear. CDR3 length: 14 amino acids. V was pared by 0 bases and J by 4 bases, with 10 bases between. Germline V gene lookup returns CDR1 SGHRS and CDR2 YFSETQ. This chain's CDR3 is CASSLDGSGYGYTF. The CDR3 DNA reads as TGCGCCAGCAGCTTGGATGGGAGCGGCTATGGCTACACCTTC.

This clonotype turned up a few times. The CDR3 bases are TGCGCCAGCAGCTTTCAGACTAGCGGGGGGGAGTACGAGCAGTACTTC. Translated: CASSFQTSGGEYEQYF. The chain is built from TRBV5-1 and TRBJ2-7; 14 bases map to TRBD2. V lost 2 bases to trimming and J lost 4 bases; unmatched junction nucleotides: 5. In germline, CDR1 is SGHRS, CDR2 YFSETQ. This CDR3 has 16 residues.

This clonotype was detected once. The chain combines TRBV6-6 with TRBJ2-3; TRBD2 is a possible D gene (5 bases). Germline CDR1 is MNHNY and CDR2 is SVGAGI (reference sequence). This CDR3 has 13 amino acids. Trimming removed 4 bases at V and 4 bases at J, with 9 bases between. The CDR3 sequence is CASSSLVSDTQYF. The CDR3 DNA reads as TGTGCCAGCAGTTCACTAGTCTCAGATACGCAGTATTTT.

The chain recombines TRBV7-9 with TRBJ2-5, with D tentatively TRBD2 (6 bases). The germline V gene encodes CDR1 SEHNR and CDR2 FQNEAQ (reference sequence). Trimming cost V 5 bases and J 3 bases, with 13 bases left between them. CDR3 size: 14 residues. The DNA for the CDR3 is TGTGCCAGCAGCATCGGGGGATTGGAAGAGACCCAGTACTTC. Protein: CASSIGGLEETQYF.

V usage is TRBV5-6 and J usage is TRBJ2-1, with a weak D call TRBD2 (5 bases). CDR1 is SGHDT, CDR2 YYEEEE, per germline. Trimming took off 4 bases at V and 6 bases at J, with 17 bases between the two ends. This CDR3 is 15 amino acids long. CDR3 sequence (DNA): TGTGCCAGCAGCCCCCCGAGGCCGCGGGCCAATGAGCAGTTCTTC. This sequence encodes CASSPPRPRANEQFF.

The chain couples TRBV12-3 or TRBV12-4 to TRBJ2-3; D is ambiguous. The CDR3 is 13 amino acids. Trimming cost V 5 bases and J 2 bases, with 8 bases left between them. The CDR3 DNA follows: TGTGCCAGCAGTGCTGCGCTCACAGATACGCAGTATTTT. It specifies CASSAALTDTQYF.